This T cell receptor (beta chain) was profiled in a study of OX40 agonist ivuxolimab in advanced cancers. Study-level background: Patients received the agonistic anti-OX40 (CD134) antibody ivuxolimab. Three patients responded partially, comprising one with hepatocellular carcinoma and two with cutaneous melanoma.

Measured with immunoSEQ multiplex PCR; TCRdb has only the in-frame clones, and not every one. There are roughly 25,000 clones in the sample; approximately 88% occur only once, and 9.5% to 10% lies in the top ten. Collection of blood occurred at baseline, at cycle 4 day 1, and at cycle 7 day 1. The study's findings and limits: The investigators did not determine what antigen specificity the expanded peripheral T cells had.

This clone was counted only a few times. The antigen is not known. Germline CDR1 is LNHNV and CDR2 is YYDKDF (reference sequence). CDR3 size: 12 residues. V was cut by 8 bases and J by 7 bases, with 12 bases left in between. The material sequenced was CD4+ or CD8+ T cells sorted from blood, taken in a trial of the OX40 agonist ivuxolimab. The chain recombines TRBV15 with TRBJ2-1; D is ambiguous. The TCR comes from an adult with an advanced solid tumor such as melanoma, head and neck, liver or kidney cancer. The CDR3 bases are TGTGCCACCGCTAGAATAAGGAATGAGCAGTTCTTC. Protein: CATARIRNEQFF.